This T cell receptor (beta chain) was captured by sequencing in a study of blood T cell repertoires in COVID-19. Whole-study context: Material from acute and convalescent COVID-19 was sourced from the United States, Italy and Spain. PBMCs, B-cell-depleted T cells, or T cells provided the cDNA or gDNA that made up the material.

Only one count was recorded for this clone. Those enrolled, adults aged roughly 18 to 89 years, came from some 23 US areas. Grouping used clinical history reported by participants in a survey and questionnaire. The V gene lost 9 bases and the J gene lost 0 bases, with 8 bases spanning the gap. This CDR3 is built from 13 residues. Germline V CDR1 and CDR2: LNHDA, SQIVND (reference sequence). The method was immunoSEQ multiplex PCR; TCRdb's version includes in-frame clones alone and lacks a portion of them. The data contain around 130,000 clones, around 88% of them singletons. The sequencing input was PBMCs or T cells enriched from blood (not recorded which). The receptor comes from a woman between 45 and 60 years old who had recovered from COVID-19. This chain joins TRBV19 and TRBJ1-4; D is undetermined. CDR3 sequence (DNA): TGTGCCAGCCCTAGTGCAACTAATGAAAAACTGTTTTTT. Translated, it gives CASPSATNEKLFF.